This T cell receptor (beta chain) was identified in a study of blood T cell repertoires in COVID-19 (dated by TCRdb to between 2020 and 2021). Regarding the research as a whole: Collaborator samples came from the United States, Italy and Spain and covered acute and convalescent phases of COVID-19. Deeply sampled blood TCRbeta repertoires from subjects exposed to, actively infected with, or recovered from COVID-19 were included in the dataset. The material from the prospective study consisted of cDNA or gDNA derived from T cells, B-cell-depleted T cells, or PBMCs. Nearly every sample came with metadata listing a de-identified subject ID, COVID-19 status, age in years and sex. The samples were drawn from the first 160 participants of the ongoing ImmuneRACE study and from about 1,200 subjects provided by 6 global collaborators. A freely available public database, intended as a resource for researchers studying the immune response to SARS-CoV-2, is where the repertoires were released. Where available, HLA class I and class II types were obtained from metadata supplied by the sample provider rather than from assay-based typing.

Whole blood was collected in K2EDTA tubes by collaborating institutions according to the institutions' own protocols. Collaborator samples were shipped for TCRbeta analysis as frozen whole blood, isolated PBMCs, or DNA extracted from either sample type. TCRbeta CDR3 regions were amplified from genomic DNA by means of the immunoSEQ Assay, a bias-controlled multiplex PCR. From the authors' description of their analysis: Within the assay, amplification of reference gene primers was used to estimate how many nucleated cells each sample contained. Sequence reads were collapsed and filtered to measure the absolute abundance of every unique TCRbeta CDR3 rearrangement. Productive Simpson clonality was computed per sample as the square root of Simpson's diversity index over productive rearrangements. TCRdb took over this immuneACCESS table, retaining in-frame rearrangements with V and J assigned. Such tables are incomplete; in checked studies, under half of the missing clones stem from an unresolved V gene, and the remainder is unexplained. The DNA gave D and trimming, while V, J and clone size come from that table. The sample includes hundreds of thousands of clones, with about 80% observed a single time. 1.5% to 2% of the sample is held by the ten biggest clonotypes.

This clone was counted a single time. It lacks a known antigen. Base-call qualities are not available, and no considerably larger clone is one nucleotide away. Findings and caveats that apply to the study as a whole: How much clinical and demographic metadata was included differed by source and by participant, and the metadata was provided uncurated.

The source is a woman aged 80 or older with acute or convalescent COVID-19. Sequencing input: peripheral blood.

Read as DNA, the sequence is TGTGCCAGCAGCTTGTATACCGCGCGGAAGACCCAGTACTTC. Its amino acids are CASSLYTARKTQYF. The sequence is built from TRBV5-6 and TRBJ2-5; the D gene is not confidently resolved. The cysteine opens and the phenylalanine closes a CDR3 of 14 amino acids. Only CDR3 DNA remains: 42 bases, in frame from the first base. CDR1 SGHDT and CDR2 YYEEEE are derived from the germline V gene. Between the V and J ends, shortened by 1 base and 6 bases respectively, the junction contains 13 bases.